This entry features one TCR beta chain sequence. There is no known antigen for this receptor. No qualities accompany the bases; no much larger clone lies one base away. Preparation of the library involved the immunoSEQ multiplex PCR assay. Imported from immuneACCESS, the table was reduced by TCRdb to in-frame sequences with V and J called. These copies leave out some clones; in studies compared against another copy, an unresolved V gene accounts for under half, and the cause of the remainder is not known. This sample has approximately 15,000 clones in its table, and around 79% of those were observed once. The ten largest clones add up to 8% to 10% of the sample. These data are taken from a study of chemoradiotherapy in HPV16-positive cancers (dated by TCRdb to between 2020 and 2023). For the study in its entirety: Functional T-cell assays on cells from a couple of HPV16-positive patients defined candidate HPV-specific T-cell clones and common TCR motifs. The study asked whether T-cell immunity to the HPV oncoproteins E6 and E7 changes during chemoradiotherapy and whether this immunity affects survival. TCR repertoires from over 80 patients with HPV-related cancers were then used to track the candidate HPV-specific TCRs and motifs.

Repertoires were sampled repeatedly over the course of chemoradiotherapy so that clonal expansion in the tumor microenvironment could be followed. Here is what the overall study found, with its caveats: Expansion of candidate HPV-specific clones and E7-related TCR motifs was observed in the tumor microenvironment during treatment, whereas no such expansion was observed for non-HPV-specific T cells. Improved recurrence-free survival in HPV16-positive patients was associated with expansion of HPV-responsive T cells during chemoradiotherapy. The functional definition of HPV-specific T cells was derived from only two HPV16-positive patients, and the survival association was reported for HPV16-positive patients.

Trimming accounts for 4 bases at V and 1 base at J, while the number of junction bases matched to no gene is 7. CDR1 and CDR2 are read off the germline V gene as MRHNA and SNTAGT. From its cysteine to its phenylalanine, the CDR3 spans 16 amino acids. The entry retains the CDR3 DNA only, 48 bases that are in frame from base 1. Sampling was conducted from a patient who underwent chemoradiotherapy. The sequence was obtained from a human donor with HPV-associated anogenital cancer. The sequence is built from TRBV6-4 and TRBJ2-3, and 8 junctional nucleotides match TRBD2. The CDR3: CASSGEAGEGTDTQYF. At the DNA level, the sequence is TGTGCCAGCAGTGGAGAAGCGGGAGAGGGCACAGATACGCAGTATTTT.